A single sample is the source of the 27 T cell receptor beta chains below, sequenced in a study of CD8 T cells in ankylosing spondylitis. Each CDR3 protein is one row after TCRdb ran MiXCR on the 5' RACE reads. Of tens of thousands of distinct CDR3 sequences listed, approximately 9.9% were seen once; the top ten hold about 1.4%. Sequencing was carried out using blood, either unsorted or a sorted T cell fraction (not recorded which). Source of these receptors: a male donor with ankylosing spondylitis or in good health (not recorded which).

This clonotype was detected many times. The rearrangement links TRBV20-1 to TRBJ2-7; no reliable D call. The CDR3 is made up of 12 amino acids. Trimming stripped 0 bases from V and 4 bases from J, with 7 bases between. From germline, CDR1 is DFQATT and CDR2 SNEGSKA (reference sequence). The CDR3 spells CSARDRGYEQYF. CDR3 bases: TGCAGTGCTAGAGACAGAGGTTACGAGCAGTACTTC.

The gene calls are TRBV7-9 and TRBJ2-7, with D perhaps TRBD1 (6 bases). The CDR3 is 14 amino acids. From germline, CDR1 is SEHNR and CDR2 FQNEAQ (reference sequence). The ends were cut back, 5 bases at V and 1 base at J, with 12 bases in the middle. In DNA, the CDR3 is TGTGCCAGCAGCCCGGACAGCCTTTCCTACGAGCAGTACTTC. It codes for CASSPDSLSYEQYF.

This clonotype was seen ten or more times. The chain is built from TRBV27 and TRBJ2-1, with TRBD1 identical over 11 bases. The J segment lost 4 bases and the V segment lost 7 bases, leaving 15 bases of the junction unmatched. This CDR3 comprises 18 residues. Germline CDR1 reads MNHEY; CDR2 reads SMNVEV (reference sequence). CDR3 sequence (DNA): TGTGCCAGCAAGTTTACCGGGACAGGGGGTCGGAGGTACAATGAGCAGTTCTTC. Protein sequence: CASKFTGTGGRRYNEQFF.

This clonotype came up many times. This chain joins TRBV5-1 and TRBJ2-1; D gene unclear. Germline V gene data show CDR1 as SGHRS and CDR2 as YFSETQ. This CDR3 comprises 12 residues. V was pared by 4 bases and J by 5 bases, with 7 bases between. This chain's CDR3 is CASSGSNNEQFF. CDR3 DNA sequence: TGCGCCAGCAGCGGGTCCAACAATGAGCAGTTCTTC.

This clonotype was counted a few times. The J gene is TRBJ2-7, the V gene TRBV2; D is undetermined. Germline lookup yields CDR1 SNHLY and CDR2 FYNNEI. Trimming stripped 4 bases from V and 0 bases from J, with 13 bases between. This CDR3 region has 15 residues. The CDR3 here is CASSAGAPSSYEQYF. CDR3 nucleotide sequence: TGTGCCAGCAGTGCTGGTGCTCCTAGCTCCTACGAGCAGTACTTC.

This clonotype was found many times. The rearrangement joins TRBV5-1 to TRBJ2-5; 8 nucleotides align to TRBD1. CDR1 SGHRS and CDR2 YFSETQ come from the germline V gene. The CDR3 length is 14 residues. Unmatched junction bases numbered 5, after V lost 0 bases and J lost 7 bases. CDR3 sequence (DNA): TGCGCCAGCAGCTTGGCCCAGGGGGCGAGGACCCAGTACTTC. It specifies CASSLAQGARTQYF.

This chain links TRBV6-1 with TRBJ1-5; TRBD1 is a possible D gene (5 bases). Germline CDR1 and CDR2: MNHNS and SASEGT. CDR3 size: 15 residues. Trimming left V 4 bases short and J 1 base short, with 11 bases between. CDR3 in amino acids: CASSGTRDSNQPQHF. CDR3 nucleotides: TGTGCCAGCAGTGGGACCCGGGACAGCAATCAGCCCCAGCATTTT.

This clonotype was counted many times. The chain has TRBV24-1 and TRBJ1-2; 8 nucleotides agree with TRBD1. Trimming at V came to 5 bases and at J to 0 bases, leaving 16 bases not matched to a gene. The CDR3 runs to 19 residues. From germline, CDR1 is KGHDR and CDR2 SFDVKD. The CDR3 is CATSAPDRVKRPPNYGYTF. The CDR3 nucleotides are TGTGCCACCAGTGCCCCGGACAGGGTCAAGCGACCACCTAACTATGGCTACACCTTC.

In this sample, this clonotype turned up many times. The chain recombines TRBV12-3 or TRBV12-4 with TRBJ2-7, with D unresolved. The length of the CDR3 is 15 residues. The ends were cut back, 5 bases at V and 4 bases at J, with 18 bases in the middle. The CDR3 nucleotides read TGTGCCAGCAGTCCTACCCATCCCCTTTTTTACGAGCAGTACTTC. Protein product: CASSPTHPLFYEQYF.

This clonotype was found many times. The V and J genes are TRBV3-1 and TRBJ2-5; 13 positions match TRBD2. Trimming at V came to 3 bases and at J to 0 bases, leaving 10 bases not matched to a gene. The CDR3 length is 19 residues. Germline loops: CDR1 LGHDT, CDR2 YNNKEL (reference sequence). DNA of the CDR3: TGTGCCAGCAGCCATGCGCCCGGGACTAGCGGGGAGTACCAAGAGACCCAGTACTTC. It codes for CASSHAPGTSGEYQETQYF.

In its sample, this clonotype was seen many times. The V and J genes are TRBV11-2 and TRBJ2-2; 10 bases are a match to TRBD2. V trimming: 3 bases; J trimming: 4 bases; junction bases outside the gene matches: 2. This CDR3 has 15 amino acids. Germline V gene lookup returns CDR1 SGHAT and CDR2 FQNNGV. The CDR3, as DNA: TGTGCCAGCAGCTTTAGCGGGGGGTCCACCGGGGAGCTGTTTTTT. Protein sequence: CASSFSGGSTGELFF. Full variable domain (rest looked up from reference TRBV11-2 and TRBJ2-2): EAGVAQSPRYKIIEKRQSVAFWCNPISGHATLYWYQQILGQGPKLLIQFQNNGVVDDSQLPKDRFSAERLKGVDSTLKIQPAKLEDSAVYLCASSFSGGSTGELFFGEGSRLTVL.

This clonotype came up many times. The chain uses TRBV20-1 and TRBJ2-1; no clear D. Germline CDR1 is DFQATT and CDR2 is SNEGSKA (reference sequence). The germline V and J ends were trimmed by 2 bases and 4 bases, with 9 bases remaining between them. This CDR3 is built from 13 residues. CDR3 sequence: CSARPRLYNEQFF. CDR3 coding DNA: TGCAGTGCTAGACCCCGACTGTACAATGAGCAGTTCTTC.

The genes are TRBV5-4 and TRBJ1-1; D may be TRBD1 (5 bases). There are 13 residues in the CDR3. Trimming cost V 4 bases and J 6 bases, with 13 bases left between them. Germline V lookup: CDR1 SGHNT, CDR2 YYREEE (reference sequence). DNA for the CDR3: TGTGCCAGCAGCCTGGGGCCCCTCTCTGAAGCTTTCTTT. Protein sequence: CASSLGPLSEAFF.

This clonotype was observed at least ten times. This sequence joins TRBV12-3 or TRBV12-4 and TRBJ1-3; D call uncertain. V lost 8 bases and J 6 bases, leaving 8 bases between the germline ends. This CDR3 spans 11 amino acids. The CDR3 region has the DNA TGTGCCAGCGGCCAGGAAAACACCATATATTTT. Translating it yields CASGQENTIYF.

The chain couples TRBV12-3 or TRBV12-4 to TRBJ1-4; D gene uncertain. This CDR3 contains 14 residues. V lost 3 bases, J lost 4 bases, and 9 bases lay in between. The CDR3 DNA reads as TGTGCCAGCAGTTTTAGGGCCCGTAATGAAAAACTGTTTTTT. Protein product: CASSFRARNEKLFF.

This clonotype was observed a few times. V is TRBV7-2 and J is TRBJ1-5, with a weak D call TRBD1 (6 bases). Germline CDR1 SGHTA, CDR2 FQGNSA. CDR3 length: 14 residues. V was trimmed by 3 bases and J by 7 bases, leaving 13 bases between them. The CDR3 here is CASSFGQYQQPQHF. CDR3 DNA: TGTGCCAGCAGCTTCGGACAGTACCAACAGCCCCAGCATTTT. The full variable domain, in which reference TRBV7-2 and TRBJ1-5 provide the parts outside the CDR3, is GAGVSQSPSNKVTEKGKDVELRCDPISGHTALYWYRQSLGQGLEFLIYFQGNSAPDKSGLPSDRFSAERTGGSVSTLTIQRTQQEDSAVYLCASSFGQYQQPQHFGDGTRLSIL.

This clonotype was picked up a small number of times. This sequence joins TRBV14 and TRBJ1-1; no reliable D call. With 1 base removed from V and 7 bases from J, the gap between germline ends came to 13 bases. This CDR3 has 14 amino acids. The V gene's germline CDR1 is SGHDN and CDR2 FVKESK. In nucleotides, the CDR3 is TGTGCCAGCAGCCAAGCACCTTCTACGCTTGAAGCTTTCTTT. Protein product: CASSQAPSTLEAFF. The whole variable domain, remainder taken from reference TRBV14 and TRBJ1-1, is EAGVTQFPSHSVIEKGQTVTLRCDPISGHDNLYWYRRVMGKEIKFLLHFVKESKQDESGMPNNRFLAERTGGTYSTLKVQPAELEDSGVYFCASSQAPSTLEAFFGQGTRLTVV.

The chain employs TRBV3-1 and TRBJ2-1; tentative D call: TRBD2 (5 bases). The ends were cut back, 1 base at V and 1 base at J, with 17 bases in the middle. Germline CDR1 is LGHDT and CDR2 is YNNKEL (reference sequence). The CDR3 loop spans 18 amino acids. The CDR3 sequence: CASSQGINTRRSYNEQFF. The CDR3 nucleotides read TGTGCCAGCAGCCAAGGCATCAACACAAGGAGGTCCTACAATGAGCAGTTCTTC.

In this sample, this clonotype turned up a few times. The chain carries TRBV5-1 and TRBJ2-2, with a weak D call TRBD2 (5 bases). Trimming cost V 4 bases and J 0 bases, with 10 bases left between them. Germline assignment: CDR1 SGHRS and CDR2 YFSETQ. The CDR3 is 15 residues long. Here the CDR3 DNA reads TGCGCCAGCAGCCTGACTACCCCGAACACCGGGGAGCTGTTTTTT. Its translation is CASSLTTPNTGELFF.

CDR3 in amino acids: CASSPQGTSGTEAFF. The CDR3 region has the DNA TGCGCCAGCAGCCCTCAAGGGACATCAGGCACTGAAGCTTTCTTT. This chain links TRBV5-1 with TRBJ1-1; D may be TRBD1 (6 bases). The CDR3 is 15 residues long. CDR1 and CDR2 (germline): SGHRS, YFSETQ. The V end was cut by 4 bases, the J end by 4 bases, with 17 bases between. Supplemented by reference TRBV5-1 and TRBJ1-1, the full variable domain reads KAGVTQTPRYLIKTRGQQVTLSCSPISGHRSVSWYQQTPGQGLQFLFEYFSETQRNKGNFPGRFSGRQFSNSRSEMNVSTLELGDSALYLCASSPQGTSGTEAFFGQGTRLTVV.

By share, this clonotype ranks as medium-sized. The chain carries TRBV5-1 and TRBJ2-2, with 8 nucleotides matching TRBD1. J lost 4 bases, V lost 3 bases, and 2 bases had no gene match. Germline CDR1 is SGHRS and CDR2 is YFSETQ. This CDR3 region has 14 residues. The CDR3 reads CASSWTGPTGELFF. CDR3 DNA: TGCGCCAGCAGCTGGACAGGGCCCACCGGGGAGCTGTTTTTT.

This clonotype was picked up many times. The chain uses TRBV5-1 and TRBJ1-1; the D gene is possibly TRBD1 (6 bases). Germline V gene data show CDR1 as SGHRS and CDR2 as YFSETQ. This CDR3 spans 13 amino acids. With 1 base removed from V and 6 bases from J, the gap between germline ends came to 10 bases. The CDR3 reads CASSLFRGAEAFF. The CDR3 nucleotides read TGCGCCAGCAGCTTGTTCAGGGGCGCTGAAGCTTTCTTT. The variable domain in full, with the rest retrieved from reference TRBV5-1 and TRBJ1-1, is KAGVTQTPRYLIKTRGQQVTLSCSPISGHRSVSWYQQTPGQGLQFLFEYFSETQRNKGNFPGRFSGRQFSNSRSEMNVSTLELGDSALYLCASSLFRGAEAFFGQGTRLTVV.

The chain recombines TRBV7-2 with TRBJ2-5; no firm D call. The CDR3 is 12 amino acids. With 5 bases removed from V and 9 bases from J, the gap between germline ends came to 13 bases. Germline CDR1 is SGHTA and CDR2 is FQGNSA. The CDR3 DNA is TGTGCCAGCAGCGCCCAAACCTGGGCCCAGTACTTC. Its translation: CASSAQTWAQYF.

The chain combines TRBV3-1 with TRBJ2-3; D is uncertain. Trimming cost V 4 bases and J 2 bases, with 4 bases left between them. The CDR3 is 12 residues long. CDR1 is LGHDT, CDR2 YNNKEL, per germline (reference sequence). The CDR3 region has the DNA TGTGCCAGCAGCCGTATCACAGATACGCAGTATTTT. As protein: CASSRITDTQYF.

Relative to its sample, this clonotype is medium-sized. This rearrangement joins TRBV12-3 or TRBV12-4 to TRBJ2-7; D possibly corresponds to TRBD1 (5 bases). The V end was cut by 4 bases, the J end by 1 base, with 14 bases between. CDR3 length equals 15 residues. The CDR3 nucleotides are TGTGCCAGCAGTTACCAGGGTTTTCGGTCCTACGAGCAGTACTTC. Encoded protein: CASSYQGFRSYEQYF.

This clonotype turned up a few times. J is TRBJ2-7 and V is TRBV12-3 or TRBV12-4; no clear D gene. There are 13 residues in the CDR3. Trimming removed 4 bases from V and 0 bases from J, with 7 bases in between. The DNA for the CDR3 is TGTGCCAGCAGTTCCGTTAGCTCCTACGAGCAGTACTTC. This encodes CASSSVSSYEQYF.

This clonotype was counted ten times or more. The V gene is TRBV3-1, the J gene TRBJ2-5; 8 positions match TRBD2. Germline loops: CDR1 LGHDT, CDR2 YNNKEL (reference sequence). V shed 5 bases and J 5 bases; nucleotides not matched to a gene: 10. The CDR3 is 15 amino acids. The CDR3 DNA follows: TGTGCCAGCAGCTCCCCGGCGGGGGGTATGGAGACCCAGTACTTC. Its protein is CASSSPAGGMETQYF.